This T cell receptor beta chain was recovered during a study of T cell responses to AZD1222 COVID-19 vaccine. Turning to this clone: What it binds is not known. The sample holds other DNA sequences that translate to the same CDR3.

The CDR3 has 14 amino acids. Trimming cost V 4 bases and J 1 base, with 10 bases left between them. Germline V gene lookup returns CDR1 LGHDT and CDR2 YNNKEL (reference sequence). General observations from the study: Spike-specific TCR breadth rose after two AZD1222 doses, and depth rose as well.

Measured with immunoSEQ multiplex PCR; TCRdb has only the in-frame clones, and not every one. Counted here are over 95,000 clones, 88% occurring once; the ten biggest clones make up 6.5%. This sequence originates from an adult who received the AZD1222 COVID-19 vaccine. Source: peripheral blood, taken 28 days after the second AZD1222 dose. This rearrangement joins TRBV3-1 (or the pseudogene TRBV3-2) to TRBJ1-1, with D perhaps TRBD1 (5 bases). CDR3 DNA: TGTGCCAGCAGCCGGGGACTGACGAACACTGAAGCTTTCTTT. Protein product: CASSRGLTNTEAFF.